A single sample gave rise to the 30 T cell receptor beta chains below, sequenced in a study of Tregs in tolerant kidney transplant recipients. Assay used: immunoSEQ multiplex PCR; TCRdb lists only in-frame clones, some missing. The table records 75,000 to 95,000 clones, approximately 90% of them present only once. The sample taken for sequencing was CD8+ T cells from blood. The source is a human donor in good health.

The chain links TRBV2 to TRBJ1-2; TRBD1 might be the D (5 bases). V was trimmed by 0 bases and J by 4 bases, leaving 12 bases between them. CDR3 length equals 15 residues. Looked up from germline, CDR1 is SNHLY and CDR2 is FYNNEI. CDR3 region: CASSEAGGDGYGYTF. In nucleotides, the CDR3 is TGTGCCAGCAGTGAAGCTGGGGGTGATGGCTATGGCTACACCTTC.

The V gene is TRBV6-4, the J gene TRBJ1-2, with D perhaps matching TRBD1 (6 bases). Germline V gene lookup returns CDR1 MRHNA and CDR2 SNTAGT. V was cut by 7 bases and J by 4 bases, with 13 bases left in between. The CDR3 loop spans 13 amino acids. The CDR3, as DNA: TGTGCCAGCAACAGGGATGAGGTCTATGGCTACACCTTC. Its protein is CASNRDEVYGYTF.

Only a few counts were recorded for this clone. The chain links TRBV29-1 to TRBJ1-2; D unresolved. Germline values: CDR1 SQVTM, CDR2 ANQGSEA. The CDR3 is 12 residues long. Deletions cut 5 bases from V and 5 bases from J, with 12 bases between. CDR3 in amino acids: CSVSYPLYGYTF. The CDR3 coding sequence is TGCAGCGTTTCCTACCCACTATATGGCTACACCTTC.

This clone has only one observation. This chain links TRBV2 with TRBJ2-7; 9 bases align to TRBD1. This CDR3 is built from 13 residues. J lost 2 bases, V lost 7 bases, and 3 bases had no gene match. Germline lookup yields CDR1 SNHLY and CDR2 FYNNEI. The CDR3 nucleotides read TGTGCCAGCACCGGGACAGGGACCTACGAGCAGTACTTC. Amino acids: CASTGTGTYEQYF.

Regarding this clone: One junction end disagrees with the germline gene, perhaps due to a read error. The V gene is TRBV7-7, the J gene TRBJ2-1; D is undetermined. The V gene's germline CDR1 is SSHAT and CDR2 FNYEAQ (reference sequence). CDR3 length: 17 residues. The CDR3 spells CASSVTTRPAPYNEQFF. The CDR3 DNA is TGTGCTAGCAGCGTAACTACCCGTCCAGCACCGTACAATGAGCAGTTCTTC.

The V and J genes are TRBV6-4 and TRBJ1-1; D remains ambiguous. Germline CDR1 MRHNA, CDR2 SNTAGT. V lost 5 bases to trimming and J lost 2 bases, with 15 bases between them. The CDR3 length is 15 residues. The CDR3 loop is CASSTDGGTNTEAFF. The CDR3 coding sequence is TGTGCCAGCAGTACCGACGGAGGAACAAACACTGAAGCTTTCTTT.

V and J are TRBV6-5 and TRBJ1-1; 10 nucleotides line up with TRBD1. The CDR3 is 16 residues long. Germline lookup yields CDR1 MNHEY and CDR2 SVGAGI. J lost 5 bases, V lost 4 bases, and 10 bases had no gene match. CDR3 amino acids: CASSLTGTGVGTEAFF. CDR3 coding DNA: TGTGCCAGCAGTTTAACCGGGACAGGGGTGGGGACTGAAGCTTTCTTT.

The V and J genes are TRBV25-1 and TRBJ1-2, with TRBD1 as a possible D gene (5 bases). V lost 2 bases, J lost 6 bases, and 7 bases lay in between. There are 12 residues in the CDR3. The germline V gene has CDR1 MGHDK and CDR2 SYGVNS. The CDR3 DNA is TGTGCCAGCAGTGAAGGGGGAAATGGCTACACCTTC. Amino acids: CASSEGGNGYTF.

This clone was seen a single time. This chain uses TRBV29-1 with TRBJ1-2; D is uncertain. CDR3 size: 18 residues. V was pared by 5 bases and J by 2 bases, with 27 bases between. CDR1 and CDR2 from the germline V gene are SQVTM and ANQGSEA. Written as DNA, the CDR3 is TGCAGCGTTTTTCTAGGGCTAGAACGACACCCAGTAAACTATGGCTACACCTTC. Protein: CSVFLGLERHPVNYGYTF.

This chain joins TRBV6-5 and TRBJ2-1, with 12 bases aligning to TRBD2. In germline, CDR1 is MNHEY, CDR2 SVGAGI. V was clipped by 5 bases and J by 15 bases; unmatched bases: 11. The CDR3 is 14 amino acids. The CDR3 region has the DNA TGTGCCAGCAGTAAACGACTAGCGGGAGATTTTCCGTTCTTC. This encodes CASSKRLAGDFPFF.

The sample holds a few counts of this clone. The chain carries TRBV6-5 and TRBJ1-5; D not certain. Germline V gives CDR1 MNHEY, CDR2 SVGAGI. The CDR3 loop spans 15 amino acids. V gave up 5 bases and J gave up 0 bases, with 11 bases separating them. CDR3 sequence (DNA): TGTGCCAGCAGTCACGACGGCAATAGCAATCAGCCCCAGCATTTT. As protein: CASSHDGNSNQPQHF.

This rearrangement joins TRBV29-1 to TRBJ2-1; the D gene is possibly TRBD2 (6 bases). This CDR3 has 13 amino acids. Germline lookup yields CDR1 SQVTM and CDR2 ANQGSEA. Trimming shortened V by 0 bases and J by 10 bases, and 13 bases separated the two germline ends. CDR3 protein: CSVEEVAVEEQFF. DNA of the CDR3: TGCAGCGTTGAAGAGGTAGCGGTGGAGGAGCAGTTCTTC.

The CDR3 coding sequence is TGTGCCACCAGCAGTGGACAGGGGGCAGTTACTGAAGCTTTCTTT. Translated, it gives CATSSGQGAVTEAFF. The gene calls are TRBV15 and TRBJ1-1; TRBD1 agrees at 11 bases. Germline lookup yields CDR1 LNHNV and CDR2 YYDKDF (reference sequence). The CDR3 has 15 residues. V gave up 3 bases and J gave up 5 bases; unmatched junction bases: 5.

This clone was counted a single time. This chain uses TRBV27 with TRBJ2-7; possible D gene TRBD2, 6 bases. Germline-derived CDR1 and CDR2 are MNHEY and SMNVEV (reference sequence). The CDR3 totals 15 residues. Trimming took off 3 bases at V and 4 bases at J, with 16 bases between the two ends. The CDR3 bases are TGTGCCAGCAGTTTCTTTTCGGGAGAAAGGTACGAGCAGTACTTC. This gives the protein CASSFFSGERYEQYF.

This chain connects TRBV19 to TRBJ2-3, with 7 positions matching TRBD2. The CDR3 is made up of 13 amino acids. With V trimmed by 6 bases and J by 4 bases, 4 bases remained unmatched. Germline CDR1 reads LNHDA; CDR2 reads SQIVND (reference sequence). The CDR3 nucleotides are TGTGCCAGTAGCTCGCTAGCGGCAGATACGCAGTATTTT. The encoded protein is CASSSLAADTQYF.

This chain links TRBV10-1 with TRBJ2-3, with D unclear. V lost 5 bases, J lost 0 bases, and 9 bases lay in between. Germline V CDR1 and CDR2: WNHNN, SYGVQD (reference sequence). This CDR3 is 14 amino acids long. Here the CDR3 DNA reads TGCGCCAGCAGTAAGGACCCAAGCACAGATACGCAGTATTTT. Translation gives CASSKDPSTDTQYF.

The chain is built from TRBV19 and TRBJ2-3, with unresolved D. The V and J ends lost 0 bases and 6 bases respectively, with 7 bases between them. CDR1 is LNHDA, CDR2 SQIVND, per germline (reference sequence). This CDR3 region has 13 residues. CDR3 sequence: CASSIDEEDTQYF. CDR3 bases: TGTGCCAGTAGTATAGACGAGGAGGATACGCAGTATTTT.

CDR3 sequence reads: CASSGNKVKDTGELFF. CDR3 sequence (DNA): TGTGCCAGTAGTGGGAATAAGGTCAAGGACACCGGGGAGCTGTTTTTT. The rearrangement joins TRBV19 to TRBJ2-2; D is uncertain. Trimming left V 5 bases short and J 3 bases short, with 16 bases between. The CDR3 runs to 16 residues. The germline CDR1 and CDR2 sequences are LNHDA and SQIVND (reference sequence).

Worth noting for this clone: The same CDR3 can be traced to other DNA sequences in this sample. This chain connects TRBV7-9 to TRBJ2-7, with D uncertain. CDR1 and CDR2 from the germline V gene are SEHNR and FQNEAQ (reference sequence). The CDR3 covers 12 residues. The germline V and J ends were trimmed by 3 bases and 3 bases, with 6 bases remaining between them. CDR3 bases: TGTGCCAGCAGCTTTGGTGACTACGAGCAGTACTTC. This codes for CASSFGDYEQYF. Filled out from reference TRBV7-9 and TRBJ2-7, the complete variable domain reads DTGVSQNPRHKITKRGQNVTFRCDPISEHNRLYWYRQTLGQGPEFLTYFQNEAQLEKSRLLSDRFSAERPKGSFSTLEIQRTEQGDSAMYLCASSFGDYEQYFGPGTRLTVT.

V and J are TRBV29-1 and TRBJ1-2, with D hard to call. Germline assignment: CDR1 SQVTM and CDR2 ANQGSEA. This CDR3 region has 15 residues. V gave up 7 bases and J gave up 0 bases, with 18 bases separating them. The CDR3 DNA sequence: TGCAGCGCCATCGTCGGAGACATAGCTAACTATGGCTACACCTTC. Translation gives CSAIVGDIANYGYTF.

A note on this clone: Different DNA sequences within this sample yield the same CDR3. The V gene is TRBV9, the J gene TRBJ2-7, with D hard to call. Germline loops: CDR1 SGDLS, CDR2 YYNGEE. The V gene lost 0 bases and the J gene lost 5 bases, with 12 bases spanning the gap. CDR3 length equals 14 residues. CDR3 DNA sequence: TGTGCCAGCAGCGTAGGTTTTGGGGAAAACGAGCAGTACTTC. The encoded protein is CASSVGFGENEQYF.

J is TRBJ2-7 and V is TRBV6-1, with D possibly being TRBD2 (6 bases). Per germline, CDR1 MNHNS and CDR2 SASEGT. The CDR3 sequence is 14 residues long. The V end was cut by 6 bases, the J end by 6 bases, with 18 bases between. CDR3 in amino acids: CASSAGTGTFEQYF. The CDR3 DNA reads as TGTGCCAGCAGCGCCGGGACTGGCACGTTCGAGCAGTACTTC.

The chain carries TRBV4-2 and TRBJ2-7; 9 bases are shared with TRBD1. V gave up 5 bases and J gave up 12 bases; unmatched junction bases: 8. Germline assignment: CDR1 LGHNA and CDR2 YNFKEQ. This CDR3 spans 12 amino acids. This CDR3 reads CASSITGGRTYF. The CDR3 coding sequence is TGTGCCAGCAGCATAACAGGGGGCAGAACGTACTTC.

This chain joins TRBV15 and TRBJ2-7, with D unresolved. CDR3 length: 14 residues. Trimming pared 0 bases from V and 2 bases from J, leaving 8 bases between. Germline loops: CDR1 LNHNV, CDR2 YYDKDF (reference sequence). As DNA, the CDR3 is TGTGCCACCAGCAGAGATTTGAGGACCTACGAGCAGTACTTC. It specifies CATSRDLRTYEQYF.

The rearrangement links TRBV4-1 to TRBJ2-1, with TRBD1 matching 7 bases. CDR1 and CDR2 from the germline V gene are MGHRA and YSYEKL. With V trimmed by 0 bases and J by 5 bases, 1 base remained unmatched. This CDR3 is 14 amino acids long. The CDR3 bases are TGCGCCAGCAGCCAAGATCAGGGGGACAATGAGCAGTTCTTC. It translates to CASSQDQGDNEQFF.

The chain couples TRBV27 to TRBJ2-3; D call uncertain. The germline gives CDR1 MNHEY, CDR2 SMNVEV (reference sequence). V dropped 1 base and J dropped 4 bases, with 12 bases sitting between them. The CDR3 consists of 15 residues. As DNA, the CDR3 is TGTGCCAGCAGTTTATTACCCGGAAGGGCAGATACGCAGTATTTT. Amino acid sequence: CASSLLPGRADTQYF.

The genes are TRBV27 and TRBJ2-1; the match to TRBD2 covers 16 bases. Trimming took 2 bases from V and 12 from J; bases not matched to a gene: 4. The CDR3 loop spans 15 amino acids. Germline loops: CDR1 MNHEY, CDR2 SMNVEV (reference sequence). The CDR3 region is CASSLAGTSGRAQFF. CDR3 DNA: TGTGCCAGCAGTTTAGCCGGGACTAGCGGGAGGGCGCAGTTCTTC.

This clone was detected once. CDR3 amino acids: CSANRGSTYEQYF. For the CDR3, the DNA is TGCAGCGCCAACAGGGGTTCGACCTACGAGCAGTACTTC. This chain joins TRBV29-1 and TRBJ2-7; 7 bases fit TRBD1. This CDR3 has 13 amino acids. CDR1 is SQVTM and CDR2 is ANQGSEA in the germline V gene. Trimming took 7 bases from V and 2 from J; bases not matched to a gene: 8.

This sequence joins TRBV19 and TRBJ1-2; D might be TRBD1 (6 bases). Germline values: CDR1 LNHDA, CDR2 SQIVND (reference sequence). The CDR3 spans 15 residues. V was shortened by 5 bases and J by 3 bases, with 16 bases between the two germline ends. The chain's CDR3 is CASSVALGGYYGYTF. CDR3 sequence (DNA): TGTGCCAGTAGTGTGGCTCTAGGGGGGTACTATGGCTACACCTTC.

The V call is TRBV5-4, the J call TRBJ1-4; no firm D call. Germline CDR1 is SGHNT and CDR2 is YYREEE (reference sequence). CDR3 length equals 16 residues. The V end lost 2 bases, the J end lost 1 base, and 12 bases lay between the germline ends. The CDR3 nucleotides are TGTGCCAGCAGCTTTGACCCCGGCCTAACTAATGAAAAACTGTTTTTT. Amino acid sequence: CASSFDPGLTNEKLFF.